The present TCR beta chain was sequenced within a study of T cell changes during pregnancy in multiple sclerosis. Germline values: CDR1 SNHLY, CDR2 FYNNEI. Trimming shortened V by 6 bases and J by 4 bases, and 12 bases separated the two germline ends. This CDR3 contains 13 residues. Generated by immunoSEQ multiplex PCR, the TCRdb table keeps only in-frame clones and is missing some. The sample carries 36,000 or so clones, roughly 92% recorded once. The receptor was isolated from a female donor with multiple sclerosis, enrolled in a pregnancy study. Sequenced material: PBMCs (not recorded whether the cells were cultured). The rearrangement links TRBV2 to TRBJ2-5; D is perhaps TRBD1 (6 bases). This chain's CDR3 is CASRPQGRETQYF. The CDR3 coding sequence is TGTGCCAGCAGGCCCCAGGGGAGAGAGACCCAGTACTTC.